This entry is about one TCR beta chain. The age range of participants was about 18 to 95 years, with residence in roughly 25 US areas. The CDR3 is 16 residues long. Germline lookup yields CDR1 MRHNA and CDR2 SNTAGT. J lost 7 bases, V lost 5 bases, and 11 bases had no gene match. The table came from immunoSEQ multiplex PCR; TCRdb's copy has only in-frame clones and leaves some out. The table includes roughly 200,000 clones, 89% detected once. The sample is drawn from a study of blood T cell repertoires in COVID-19. Overall study: Acute-phase and convalescent COVID-19 samples originated in the United States, Italy and Spain. In each case, the material was cDNA or gDNA derived from T cells, B-cell-depleted T cells, or PBMCs.

The origin of this receptor is a woman aged 30 to 39 with acute COVID-19. The sample comprised PBMCs or T cells enriched from blood (not recorded which). J is TRBJ2-3 and V is TRBV6-4; 11 bases are shared with TRBD2. The CDR3, as DNA: TGTGCCAGCAGTCAAGTGGCGACTAGCGGGGTGAATACGCAGTATTTT. This gives the protein CASSQVATSGVNTQYF.